This T cell receptor (beta chain) was recorded in a study of control samples from healthy donors and cancer patients. Only in-frame clones appear in the TCRdb table, and some are missing; sequencing was by immunoSEQ multiplex PCR. Of 90,000 or so clones in the sample, 85% are singletons; the top ten hold approximately 20%. The V gene's germline CDR1 is SGHDT and CDR2 YYEEEE. The V and J ends lost 2 bases and 4 bases respectively, with 12 bases between them. The CDR3 spans 14 residues. The origin of this receptor is a man younger than 45 in good health. The V call is TRBV5-6, the J call TRBJ1-2, with a possible D match to TRBD1 (6 bases). Sequenced input: blood. The CDR3 DNA reads as TGTGCCAGCAGCTTACAGGGTCCTGGCTATGGCTACACCTTC. Protein: CASSLQGPGYGYTF.